The clone carrying this T cell receptor beta chain was picked up a small number of times. This CDR3 is 15 amino acids long. Germline CDR1 reads GTSNPN; CDR2 reads SVGIG (reference sequence). Trimming took 0 bases from V and 4 from J, leaving 13 bases between them. Via MiXCR, TCRdb re-called the 5' RACE reads, giving one row per CDR3 protein. The sample lists some 120,000 distinct CDR3 sequences; approximately 12% were seen once. This sample was included in a study of spatial heterogeneity in lung cancer. Time point meaning: blood at routine non-recurrence follow-up after resection. Unsorted whole RNA from tumor, nontumor lung or frozen PBMC underwent sequencing.

This specimen was PBMCs, taken at follow-up. The rearrangement joins TRBV30 to TRBJ1-5; D gene unclear. The TCR comes from a male donor with early-stage non-small cell lung cancer. The CDR3 DNA reads as TGTGCCTGGAGTGTTGCGGGTAATTCTAATCAGCCCCAGCATTTT. Protein: CAWSVAGNSNQPQHF.